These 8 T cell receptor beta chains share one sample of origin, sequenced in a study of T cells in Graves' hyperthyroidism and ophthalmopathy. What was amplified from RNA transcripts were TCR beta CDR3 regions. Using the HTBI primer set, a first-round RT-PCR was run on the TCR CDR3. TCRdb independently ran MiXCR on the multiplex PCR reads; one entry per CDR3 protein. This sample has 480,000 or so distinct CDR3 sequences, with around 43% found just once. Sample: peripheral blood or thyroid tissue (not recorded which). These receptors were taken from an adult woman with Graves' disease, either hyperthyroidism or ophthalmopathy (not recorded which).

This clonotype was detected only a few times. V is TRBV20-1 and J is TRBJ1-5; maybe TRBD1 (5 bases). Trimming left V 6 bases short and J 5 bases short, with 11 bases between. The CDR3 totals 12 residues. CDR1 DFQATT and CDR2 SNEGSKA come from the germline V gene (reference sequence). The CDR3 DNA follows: TGCAGTGCCGCGCAAGGGGATCAGCCCCAGCATTTT. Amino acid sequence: CSAAQGDQPQHF.

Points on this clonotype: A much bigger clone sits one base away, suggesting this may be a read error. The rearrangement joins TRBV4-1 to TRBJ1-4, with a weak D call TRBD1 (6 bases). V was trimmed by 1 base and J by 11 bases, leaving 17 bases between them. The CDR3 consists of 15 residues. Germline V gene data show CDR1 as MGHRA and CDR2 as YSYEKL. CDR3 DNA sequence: TGCGCCAGCAGCCAAGTACGGCAGGGGTCAGGGAAACTGTTTTTT. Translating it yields CASSQVRQGSGKLFF.

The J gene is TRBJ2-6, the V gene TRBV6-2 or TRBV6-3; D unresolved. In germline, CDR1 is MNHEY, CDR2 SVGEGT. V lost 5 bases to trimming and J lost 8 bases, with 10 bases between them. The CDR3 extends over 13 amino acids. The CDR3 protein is CASSPRGTNVLTF. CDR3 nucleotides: TGTGCCAGCAGTCCCAGAGGCACCAACGTCCTGACTTTC.

The CDR3 sequence: CASSLVQISDTQYF. In DNA form, the CDR3 reads TGCGCCAGCAGCTTGGTCCAAATATCAGATACGCAGTATTTT. This rearrangement joins TRBV5-1 to TRBJ2-3; D is unresolved. This CDR3 region has 14 residues. The germline V gene encodes CDR1 SGHRS and CDR2 YFSETQ. V was clipped by 0 bases and J by 4 bases, with 9 bases between them.

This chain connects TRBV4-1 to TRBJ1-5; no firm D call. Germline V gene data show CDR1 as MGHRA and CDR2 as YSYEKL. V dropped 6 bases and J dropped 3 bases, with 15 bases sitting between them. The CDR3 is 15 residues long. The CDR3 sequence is CASRMTAVDNQPQHF. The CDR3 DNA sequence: TGCGCCAGCAGGATGACGGCAGTAGACAATCAGCCCCAGCATTTT.

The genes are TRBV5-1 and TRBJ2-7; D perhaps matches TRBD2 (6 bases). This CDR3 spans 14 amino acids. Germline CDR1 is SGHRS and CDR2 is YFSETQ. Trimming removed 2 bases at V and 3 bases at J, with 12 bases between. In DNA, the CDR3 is TGCGCCAGCAGCTTCGGATTAGCGGACTACGAGCAGTACTTC. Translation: CASSFGLADYEQYF.

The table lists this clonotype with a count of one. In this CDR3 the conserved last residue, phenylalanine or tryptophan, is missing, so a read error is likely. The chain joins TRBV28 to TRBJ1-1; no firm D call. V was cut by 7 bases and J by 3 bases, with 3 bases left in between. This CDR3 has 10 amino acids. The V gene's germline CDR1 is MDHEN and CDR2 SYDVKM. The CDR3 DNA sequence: TGTGCCAGCAAATACACTGAAGCTTTCCTT. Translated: CASKYTEAFL.

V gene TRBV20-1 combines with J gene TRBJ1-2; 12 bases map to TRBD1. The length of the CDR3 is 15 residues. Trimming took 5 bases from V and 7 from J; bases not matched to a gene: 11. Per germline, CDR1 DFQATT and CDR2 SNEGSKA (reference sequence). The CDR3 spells CSAPRDRGRLGGYTF. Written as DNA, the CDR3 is TGCAGTGCTCCCAGGGACAGGGGGCGCCTGGGTGGCTACACCTTC.